The T cell receptor beta chain under discussion was sequenced for a study of OX40 agonist ivuxolimab in advanced cancers. Data came from immunoSEQ multiplex PCR; TCRdb stores just in-frame clones and leaves some out. The sample consists of roughly 100,000 clones, about 85% of them appearing once. This CDR3 comprises 15 residues. The V gene lost 2 bases and the J gene lost 0 bases, with 8 bases spanning the gap. In germline, CDR1 is GTSNPN, CDR2 SVGIG (reference sequence). The starting material was CD4+ or CD8+ T cells sorted from blood, obtained in a trial of the OX40 agonist ivuxolimab. This TCR came from an adult with an advanced solid tumor such as melanoma, head and neck, liver or kidney cancer. The genes are TRBV30 and TRBJ1-6, with D hard to call. Here the CDR3 DNA reads TGTGCCTGGAGTATTCCCGGCTCCTATAATTCACCCCTCCACTTT. Protein product: CAWSIPGSYNSPLHF.